This entry is about one T cell receptor beta chain. Its matching antigen is unknown. The data are from a study of CD8 T cells in Susac syndrome. The study, taken as a whole, reports: The study recognized that its TCR sequencing and HLA analysis covered a relatively small number of individuals.

When the RNA was reverse transcribed, random hexamers were used with an input of roughly 0.45 to 1 ug. One entry per CDR3 protein, called by TCRdb with MiXCR from the immunoSEQ multiplex PCR reads. Found here are around 130,000 distinct CDR3 sequences, about 95% of them singletons; the top ten hold 0.09% to 0.15%. The source is a human donor in good health. Material for sequencing was CD4+ T cells from PBMCs.

CDR3 DNA: TGCAGCGTTGAAAGTAACTATGGCTACACCTTC. Translated, it gives CSVESNYGYTF. The chain joins TRBV29-1 to TRBJ1-2; D uncertain. The CDR3 is 11 amino acids. Trimming left V 2 bases short and J 1 base short, with 2 bases between. Germline lookup yields CDR1 SQVTM and CDR2 ANQGSEA.